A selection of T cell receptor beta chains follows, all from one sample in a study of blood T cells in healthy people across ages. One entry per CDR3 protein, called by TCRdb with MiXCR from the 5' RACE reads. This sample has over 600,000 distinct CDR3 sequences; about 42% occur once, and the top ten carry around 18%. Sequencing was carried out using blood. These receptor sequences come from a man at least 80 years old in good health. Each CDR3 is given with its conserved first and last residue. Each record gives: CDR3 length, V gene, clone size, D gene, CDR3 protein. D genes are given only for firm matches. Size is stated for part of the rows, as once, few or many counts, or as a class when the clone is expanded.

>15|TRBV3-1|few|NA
CASSLLTPTYNEQFF
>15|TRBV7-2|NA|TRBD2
CASSGQRGYQETQYF
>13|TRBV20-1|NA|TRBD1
CSARVTGSETQYF
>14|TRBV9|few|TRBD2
CASSRGAGANVLTF
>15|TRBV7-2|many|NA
CASSLALGGANEQFF
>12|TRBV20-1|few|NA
CSALTVTDTQYF
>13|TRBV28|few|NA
CASSWTAEDEQYF
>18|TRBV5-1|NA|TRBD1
CASSSSWQGARSTDTQYF
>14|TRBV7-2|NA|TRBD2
CASSLAGRGDGQFF
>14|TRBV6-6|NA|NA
CASSYGGSNTEAFF
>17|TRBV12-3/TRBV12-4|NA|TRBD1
CASRLSGGVGGSETQYF
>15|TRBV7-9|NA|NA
CASSLSGTKGEKLFF
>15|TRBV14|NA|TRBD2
CASSQGASGKNTQYF
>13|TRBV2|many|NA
CASSVLTVGGYTF
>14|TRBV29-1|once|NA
CSVVMAGDTGELFF
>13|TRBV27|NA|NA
CASTLRAGNEQFF
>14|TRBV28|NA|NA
CASTPPGRYQPQHF
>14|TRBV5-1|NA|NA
CASRLGVDPYEQYF
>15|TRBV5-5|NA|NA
CASSFTASSTDTQYF
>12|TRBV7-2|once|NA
CAGSLSSHIQYF
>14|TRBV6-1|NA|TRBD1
CASTWDREVSEQYF
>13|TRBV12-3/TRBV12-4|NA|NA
CASSFLRIYEQYF
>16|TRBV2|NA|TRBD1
CASSSLRGVGNSPLHF
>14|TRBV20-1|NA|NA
CSAREWSNTGELFF
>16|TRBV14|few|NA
CASERGRGYGANVLTF
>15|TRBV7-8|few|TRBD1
CASSTRQGYTGELFF
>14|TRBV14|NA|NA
CASSQEGRYSEQFF
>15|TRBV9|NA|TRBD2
CASSVVHGRGETQYF
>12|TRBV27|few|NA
CASRERSAPPYF
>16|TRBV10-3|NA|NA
CAISADRTQDPNTQYF
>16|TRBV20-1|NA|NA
CSAPSEKRVLGDTQYF
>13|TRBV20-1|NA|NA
CSAVQGGTPEAFF
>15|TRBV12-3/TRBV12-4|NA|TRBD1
CASSQQGANQETQYF
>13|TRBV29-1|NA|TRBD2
CSVELALTDTQYF
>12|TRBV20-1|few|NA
CSAADGQGPQHF
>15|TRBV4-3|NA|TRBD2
CASSQLSGIHNEQYF
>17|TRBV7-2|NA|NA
CASSLAASSFSTDTQYF
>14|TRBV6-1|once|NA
CASSDRALIGELFF
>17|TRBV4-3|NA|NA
CASSQDPGTSVADTQHF
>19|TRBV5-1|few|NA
CASSSPERSSGWSGRGAFF
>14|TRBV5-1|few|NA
CASSLRTNPYEQYF
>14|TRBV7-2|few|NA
CASSQQGYTDTQYF
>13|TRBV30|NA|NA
CAWSVVLRETRYF